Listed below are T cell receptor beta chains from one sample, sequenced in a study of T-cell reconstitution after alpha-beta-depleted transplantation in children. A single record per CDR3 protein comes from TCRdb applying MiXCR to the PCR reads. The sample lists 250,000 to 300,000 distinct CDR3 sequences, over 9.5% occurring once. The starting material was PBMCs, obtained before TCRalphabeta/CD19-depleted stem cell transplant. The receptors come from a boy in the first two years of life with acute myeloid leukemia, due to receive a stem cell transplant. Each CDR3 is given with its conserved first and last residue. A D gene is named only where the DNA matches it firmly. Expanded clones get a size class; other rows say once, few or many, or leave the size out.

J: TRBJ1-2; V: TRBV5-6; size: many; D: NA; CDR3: CASSLGTPRGYTF; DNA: TGTGCCAGCAGCTTGGGAACCCCGCGAGGCTACACCTTC
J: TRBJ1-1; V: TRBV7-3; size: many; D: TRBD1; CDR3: CASSLTGQGIGEAFF; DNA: TGTGCCAGCAGCTTAACGGGACAGGGCATTGGGGAAGCTTTCTTT
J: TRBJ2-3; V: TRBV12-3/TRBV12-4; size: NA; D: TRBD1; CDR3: CASPMTGWTDTQYF; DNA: TGTGCCAGCCCCATGACAGGGTGGACAGATACGCAGTATTTT
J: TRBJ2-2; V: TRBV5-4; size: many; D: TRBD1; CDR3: CASSSPAGQGVTGELFF; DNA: TGTGCCAGCAGTTCCCCGGCCGGCCAGGGGGTAACCGGGGAGCTGTTTTTT
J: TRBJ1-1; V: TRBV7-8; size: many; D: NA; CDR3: CASSLQGGYEAFF; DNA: TGTGCCAGCAGCTTACAGGGAGGCTATGAAGCTTTCTTT
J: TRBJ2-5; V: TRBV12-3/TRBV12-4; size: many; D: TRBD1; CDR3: CASSLGRQGETQYF; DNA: TGTGCCAGCAGTTTAGGGCGACAGGGGGAGACCCAGTACTTC
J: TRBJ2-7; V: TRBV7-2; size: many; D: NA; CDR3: CASSFKADSSYEQYF; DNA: TGTGCCAGCAGCTTCAAGGCGGACAGCTCCTACGAGCAGTACTTC
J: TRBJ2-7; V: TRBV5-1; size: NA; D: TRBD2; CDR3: CASTGTSGRASSYEQYF; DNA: TGCGCCAGCACCGGGACTAGCGGGAGGGCTTCCTCCTACGAGCAGTACTTC
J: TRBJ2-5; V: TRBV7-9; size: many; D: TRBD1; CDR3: CCSKDRGETQYF; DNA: TGTTGCTCAAAGGACAGGGGAGAGACCCAGTACTTC
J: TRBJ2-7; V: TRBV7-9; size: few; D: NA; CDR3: CASSLTLGGYEQYF; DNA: TGTGCCAGCAGCTTAACTCTGGGAGGCTACGAGCAGTACTTC
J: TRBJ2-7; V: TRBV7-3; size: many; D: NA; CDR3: CASSLSGITPYEQYF; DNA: TGTGCCAGCAGCTTGTCCGGGATTACCCCCTACGAGCAGTACTTC